This T cell receptor (beta chain) was captured by sequencing in a study of OX40 agonist ivuxolimab in advanced cancers. Profiling relied on immunoSEQ multiplex PCR, and the TCRdb table lists in-frame clones only, not all of them. The data contain approximately 50,000 clones, 80% of them seen just once; the ten biggest clones take up about 3.8%. Turning to this clone: What it binds is unknown.

Study outcomes and limitations: Dose levels from 0.1 to 3.0 mg/kg saw CD4+ and CD8+ blood T cells expand clonally by week 6.

V lost 2 bases and J lost 8, with 15 bases in between. CDR1 MDHEN and CDR2 SYDVKM come from the germline V gene. This CDR3 has 14 residues. This specimen consisted of CD4+ or CD8+ T cells sorted from blood, obtained in a trial of the OX40 agonist ivuxolimab. The V and J genes are TRBV28 and TRBJ1-2; D perhaps matches TRBD1 (5 bases). The sequence was collected from an adult with an advanced solid tumor such as melanoma, head and neck, liver or kidney cancer. CDR3 loop: CASSLKGLSIGYTF. The CDR3 region has the DNA TGTGCCAGCAGTTTAAAGGGACTCAGCATCGGCTACACCTTC.